The source of this TCR beta chain is a study of control samples from healthy donors and cancer patients. Clones were read by immunoSEQ multiplex PCR, and TCRdb kept only the in-frame ones, dropping some. The table shows about 86,000 clones, with about 88% occurring only once. The CDR3 is 14 residues long. CDR1 and CDR2 from the germline V gene are SGHNT and YYREEE (reference sequence). V lost 6 bases and J 0 bases, leaving 11 bases between the germline ends. Sequenced sample: PBMCs. This rearrangement joins TRBV5-4 to TRBJ2-3; no clear D. This TCR was sampled from a woman aged 50 to 60 with colorectal cancer. The CDR3: CASTPNPSTDTQYF. CDR3 DNA sequence: TGTGCCAGCACCCCTAACCCTAGCACAGATACGCAGTATTTT.